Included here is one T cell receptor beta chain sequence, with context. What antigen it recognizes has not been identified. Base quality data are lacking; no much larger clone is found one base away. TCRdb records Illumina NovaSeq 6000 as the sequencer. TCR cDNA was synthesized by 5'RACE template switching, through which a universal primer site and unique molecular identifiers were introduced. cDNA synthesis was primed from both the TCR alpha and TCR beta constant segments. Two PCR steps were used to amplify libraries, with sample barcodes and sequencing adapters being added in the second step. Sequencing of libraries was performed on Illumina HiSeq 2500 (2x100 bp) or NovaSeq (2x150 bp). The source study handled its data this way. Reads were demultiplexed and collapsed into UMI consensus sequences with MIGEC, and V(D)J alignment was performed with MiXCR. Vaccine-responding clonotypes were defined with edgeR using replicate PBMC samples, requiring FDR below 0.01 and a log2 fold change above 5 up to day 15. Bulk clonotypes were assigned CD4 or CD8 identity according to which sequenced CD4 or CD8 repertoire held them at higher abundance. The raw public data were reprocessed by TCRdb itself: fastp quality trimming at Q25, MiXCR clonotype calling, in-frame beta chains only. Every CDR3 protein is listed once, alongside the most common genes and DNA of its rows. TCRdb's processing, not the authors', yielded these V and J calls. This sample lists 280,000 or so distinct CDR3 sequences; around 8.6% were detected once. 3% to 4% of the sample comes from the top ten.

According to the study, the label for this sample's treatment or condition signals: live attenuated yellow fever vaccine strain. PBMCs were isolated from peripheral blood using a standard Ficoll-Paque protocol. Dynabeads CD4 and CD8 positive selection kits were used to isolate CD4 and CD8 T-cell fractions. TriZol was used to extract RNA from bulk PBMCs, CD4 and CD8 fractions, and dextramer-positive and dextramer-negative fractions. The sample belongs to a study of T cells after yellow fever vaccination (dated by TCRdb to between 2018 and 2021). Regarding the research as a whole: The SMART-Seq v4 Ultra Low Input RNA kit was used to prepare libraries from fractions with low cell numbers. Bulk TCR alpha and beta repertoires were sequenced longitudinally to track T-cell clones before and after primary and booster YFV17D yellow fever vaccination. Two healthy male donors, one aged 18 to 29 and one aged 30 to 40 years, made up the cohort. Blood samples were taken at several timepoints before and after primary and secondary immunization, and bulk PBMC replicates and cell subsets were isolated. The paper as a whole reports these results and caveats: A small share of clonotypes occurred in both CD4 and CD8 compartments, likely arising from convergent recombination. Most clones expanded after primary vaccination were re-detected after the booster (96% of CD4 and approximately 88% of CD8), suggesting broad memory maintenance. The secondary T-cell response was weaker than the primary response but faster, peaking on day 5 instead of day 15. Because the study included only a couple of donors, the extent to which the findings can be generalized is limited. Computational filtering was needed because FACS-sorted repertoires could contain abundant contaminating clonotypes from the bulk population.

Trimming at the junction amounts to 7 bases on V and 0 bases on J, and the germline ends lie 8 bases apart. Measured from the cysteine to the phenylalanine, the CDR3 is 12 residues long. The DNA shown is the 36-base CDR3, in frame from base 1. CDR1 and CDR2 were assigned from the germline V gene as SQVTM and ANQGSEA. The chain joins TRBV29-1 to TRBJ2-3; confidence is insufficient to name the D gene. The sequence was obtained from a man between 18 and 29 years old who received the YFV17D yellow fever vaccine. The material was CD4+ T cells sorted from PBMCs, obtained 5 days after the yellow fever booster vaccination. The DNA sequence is TGCAGCGCCTCTTTCAGCACAGATACGCAGTATTTT. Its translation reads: CSASFSTDTQYF.